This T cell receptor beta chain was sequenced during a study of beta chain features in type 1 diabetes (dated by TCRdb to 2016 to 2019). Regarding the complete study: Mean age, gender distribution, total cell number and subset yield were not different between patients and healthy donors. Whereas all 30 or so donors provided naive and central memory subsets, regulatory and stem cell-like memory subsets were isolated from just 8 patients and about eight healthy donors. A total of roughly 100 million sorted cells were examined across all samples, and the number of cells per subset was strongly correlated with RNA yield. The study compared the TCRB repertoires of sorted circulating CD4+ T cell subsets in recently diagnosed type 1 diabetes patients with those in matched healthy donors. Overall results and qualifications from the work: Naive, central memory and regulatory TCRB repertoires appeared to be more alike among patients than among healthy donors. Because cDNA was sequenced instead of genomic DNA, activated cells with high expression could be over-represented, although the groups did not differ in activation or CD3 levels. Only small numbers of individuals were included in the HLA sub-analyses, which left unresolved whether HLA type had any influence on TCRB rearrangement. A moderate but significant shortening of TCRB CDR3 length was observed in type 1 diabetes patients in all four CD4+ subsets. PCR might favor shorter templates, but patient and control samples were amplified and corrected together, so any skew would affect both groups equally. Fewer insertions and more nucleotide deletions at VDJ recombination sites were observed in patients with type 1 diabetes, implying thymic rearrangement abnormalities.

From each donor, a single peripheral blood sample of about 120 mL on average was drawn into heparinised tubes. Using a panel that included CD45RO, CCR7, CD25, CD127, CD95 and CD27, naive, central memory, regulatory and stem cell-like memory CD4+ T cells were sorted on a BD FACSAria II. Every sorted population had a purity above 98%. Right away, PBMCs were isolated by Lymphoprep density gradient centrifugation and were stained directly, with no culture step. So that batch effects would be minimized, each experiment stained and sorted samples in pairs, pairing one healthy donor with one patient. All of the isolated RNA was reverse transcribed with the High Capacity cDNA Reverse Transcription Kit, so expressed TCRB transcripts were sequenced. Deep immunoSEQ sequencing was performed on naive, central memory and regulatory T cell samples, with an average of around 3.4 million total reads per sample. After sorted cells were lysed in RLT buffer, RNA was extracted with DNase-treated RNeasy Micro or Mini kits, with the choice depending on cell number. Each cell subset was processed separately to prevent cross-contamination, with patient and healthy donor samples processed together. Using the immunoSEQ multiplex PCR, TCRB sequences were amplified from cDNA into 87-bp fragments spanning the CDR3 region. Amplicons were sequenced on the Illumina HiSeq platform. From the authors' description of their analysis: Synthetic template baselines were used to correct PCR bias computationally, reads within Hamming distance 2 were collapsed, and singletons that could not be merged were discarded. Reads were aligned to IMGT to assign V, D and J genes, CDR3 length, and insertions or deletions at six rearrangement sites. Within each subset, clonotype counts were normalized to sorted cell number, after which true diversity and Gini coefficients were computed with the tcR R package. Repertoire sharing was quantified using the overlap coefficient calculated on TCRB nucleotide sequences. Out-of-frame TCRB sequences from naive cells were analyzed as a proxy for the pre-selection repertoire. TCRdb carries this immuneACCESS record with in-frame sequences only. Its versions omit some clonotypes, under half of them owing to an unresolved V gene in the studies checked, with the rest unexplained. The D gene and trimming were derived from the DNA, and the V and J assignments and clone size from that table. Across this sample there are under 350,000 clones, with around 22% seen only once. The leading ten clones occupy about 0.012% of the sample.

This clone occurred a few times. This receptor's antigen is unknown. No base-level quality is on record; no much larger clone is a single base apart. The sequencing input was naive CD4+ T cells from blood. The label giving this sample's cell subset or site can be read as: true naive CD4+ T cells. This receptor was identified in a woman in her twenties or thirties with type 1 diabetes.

The DNA is TGTGCCTGGGAAGGACAGGGGGCCTACAATGAGCAGTTCTTC. Its product reads: CAWEGQGAYNEQFF. This chain is built from TRBV30 and TRBJ2-1, with 10 bases aligning to TRBD1. Germline trimming: 5 bases from V, 2 bases from J; junction bases outside gene matches: 3. Inclusive of the bounding cysteine and phenylalanine, the CDR3 is 14 residues long. The kept DNA is CDR3 alone, 42 bases in frame from the first base. Looking up the germline V gene (reference sequence) yields CDR1 GTSNPN and CDR2 SVGIG. With the portions outside the CDR3 filled from the reference TRBV30 and TRBJ2-1 genes, the complete variable region becomes SQTIHQWPATLVQPVGSPLSLECTVEGTSNPNLYWYRQAAGRGLQLLFYSVGIGQISSEVPQNLSASRPQDRQFILSSKKLLLSDSGFYLCAWEGQGAYNEQFFGPGTRLTVL.